Given below is one T cell receptor (beta chain) in context. Its target antigen remains unknown. No base qualities exist here, and no much larger clone lies one base off it. Libraries were built with the immunoSEQ multiplex PCR assay. The clones in this table, taken by TCRdb from immuneACCESS, are in-frame only. Not every clone is retained; where verified, under half of the shortfall comes from an unresolved V gene, and the cause of the rest is unknown. This sample comprises around 130,000 clones, more than 70% of them detected only once. In total, the top ten clones hold almost 40% of the sample. The entry originates in a study of control samples from healthy donors and cancer patients (dated by TCRdb to 2018 to 2020). The sequence came from a man aged 50 to 59 in good health. Sequenced sample: blood.

The CDR3 protein sequence reads: CASNVGRAGGYTF. The DNA is TGTGCCAGCAACGTCGGCAGGGCGGGAGGCTACACCTTC. This chain joins TRBV12-3 or TRBV12-4 to TRBJ1-2; possibly the D gene is TRBD1, per 5 matching bases. Between the V and J ends, shortened by 7 bases and 8 bases respectively, the junction contains 17 bases. From its cysteine to its phenylalanine, the CDR3 spans 13 amino acids. Solely the CDR3 DNA is kept, with 39 bases framed from the first base.